The 20 T cell receptor beta chains given below trace back to one sample, sequenced in a study of T cell responses to AZD1222 COVID-19 vaccine. Sequenced by immunoSEQ multiplex PCR; TCRdb stores in-frame clones only, minus some. The profile shows roughly 170,000 clones, roughly 94% of them singletons. The sequenced sample was peripheral blood, obtained 28 days after the second AZD1222 dose. The receptors were gathered from an adult who received the AZD1222 COVID-19 vaccine.

This chain joins TRBV6-2 or TRBV6-3 and TRBJ2-5; D is perhaps TRBD2 (6 bases). Per germline, CDR1 MNHEY and CDR2 SVGEGT. The CDR3 extends over 15 amino acids. Trimming removed 2 bases at V and 4 bases at J, with 14 bases between. CDR3 sequence: CASSYGTGGRETQYF. CDR3 DNA sequence: TGTGCCAGCAGTTACGGGACCGGGGGACGAGAGACCCAGTACTTC.

The chain links TRBV9 to TRBJ2-1; no firm D call. The CDR3 extends over 18 amino acids. Trimming cost V 0 bases and J 7 bases, with 23 bases left between them. The germline gives CDR1 SGDLS, CDR2 YYNGEE. The CDR3 region is CASSVDSAVGLGRNEQFF. CDR3 coding DNA: TGTGCCAGCAGCGTAGATAGTGCGGTAGGGCTAGGGCGGAATGAGCAGTTCTTC.

The chain links TRBV29-1 to TRBJ1-1; no clear D. The germline V gene encodes CDR1 SQVTM and CDR2 ANQGSEA. The V end lost 6 bases, the J end lost 1 base, and 3 bases lay between the germline ends. This CDR3 is built from 10 residues. CDR3 in amino acids: CSVENTEAFF. The CDR3 region has the DNA TGCAGCGTCGAGAACACTGAAGCTTTCTTT.

Worth noting for this clone: A read error may account for a junction end that differs from germline. This chain uses TRBV5-1 with TRBJ2-5; 7 bases are shared with TRBD2. Germline V gene data show CDR1 as SGHRS and CDR2 as YFSETQ. This CDR3 spans 14 amino acids. The CDR3 DNA reads TGCGCCCGCAGAGGGGCGGGAGAGCAAGAGACCCAGTACTTC. It translates to CARRGAGEQETQYF.

The chain combines TRBV7-9 with TRBJ2-6, with 9 bases that match TRBD1. V lost 4 bases to trimming and J lost 2 bases; unmatched junction nucleotides: 9. Per the germline V gene, CDR1 is SEHNR and CDR2 is FQNEAQ (reference sequence). The CDR3 is 18 amino acids. CDR3 in DNA: TGTGCCAGCAGCTCGGACAGGGGCAGAGTTACTGGGGCCAACGTCCTGACTTTC. As protein: CASSSDRGRVTGANVLTF.

V is TRBV6-4 and J is TRBJ2-5, with TRBD1 matching 11 bases. V gave up 10 bases and J gave up 4 bases; unmatched junction bases: 8. Germline V gives CDR1 MRHNA, CDR2 SNTAGT. The CDR3 length is 14 residues. The CDR3 is CAKTDRGQGETQYF. In nucleotides, the CDR3 is TGTGCCAAGACGGACAGGGGGCAGGGAGAGACCCAGTACTTC.

The chain recombines TRBV4-3 with TRBJ1-1, with 11 bases identical to TRBD1. The length of the CDR3 is 15 residues. Germline values: CDR1 LGHNA, CDR2 YSLEER. Trimming took 3 bases from V and 10 from J; bases not matched to a gene: 10. CDR3 bases: TGCGCCAGCAGCCAGGTCGGGACAGGGGGAGAACGAGCTTTCTTT. Translating gives CASSQVGTGGERAFF.

The J gene is TRBJ2-5, the V gene TRBV9; 11 bases are shared with TRBD1. Trimming cost V 0 bases and J 2 bases; bases outside gene matches: 3. CDR1 SGDLS and CDR2 YYNGEE come from the germline V gene. This CDR3 has 16 amino acids. As DNA, the CDR3 is TGTGCCAGCAGCGTAGGAGGGGACAGGGGGCAAGAGACCCAGTACTTC. It specifies CASSVGGDRGQETQYF.

This chain joins TRBV5-4 and TRBJ2-1; D is unclear. Germline V lookup: CDR1 SGHNT, CDR2 YYREEE (reference sequence). V lost 3 bases to trimming and J lost 3 bases, with 16 bases between them. CDR3 length: 16 residues. The CDR3 sequence is CASSSVMRGLYNEQFF. In DNA, the CDR3 is TGTGCCAGCAGCTCCGTCATGCGCGGCCTCTACAATGAGCAGTTCTTC.

The rearrangement joins TRBV9 to TRBJ1-3, with 7 bases lining up with TRBD1. The CDR3 totals 15 residues. Looked up from germline, CDR1 is SGDLS and CDR2 is YYNGEE. The V gene end was trimmed by 1 base and the J gene end by 3 bases; junction bases not matched to a gene: 4. CDR3 protein: CASSVQGVYGNTIYF. The CDR3 DNA follows: TGTGCCAGCAGCGTACAGGGGGTCTATGGAAACACCATATATTTT.

V and J are TRBV19 and TRBJ1-2; TRBD1 might be the D (6 bases). V was trimmed by 7 bases and J by 4 bases, leaving 13 bases between them. Germline V lookup: CDR1 LNHDA, CDR2 SQIVND (reference sequence). The CDR3 has 13 residues. CDR3 protein: CASNEQGSYGYTF. In nucleotides, the CDR3 is TGTGCCAGTAACGAACAGGGCTCCTATGGCTACACCTTC. Complete variable domain (other parts from reference TRBV19 and TRBJ1-2): DGGITQSPKYLFRKEGQNVTLSCEQNLNHDAMYWYRQDPGQGLRLIYYSQIVNDFQKGDIAEGYSVSREKKESFPLTVTSAQKNPTAFYLCASNEQGSYGYTFGSGTRLTVV.

This clone was picked up a small number of times. The chain is built from TRBV19 and TRBJ2-4, with TRBD1 identical over 9 bases. Losses at the gene ends were 6 bases for V and 9 bases for J; bases not matched to a gene: 6. CDR3 length: 13 residues. CDR1 LNHDA and CDR2 SQIVND come from the germline V gene (reference sequence). For the CDR3, the DNA is TGTGCCAGTAGCCCGGGACAGGGCCTCATTCAGTACTTC. Translated: CASSPGQGLIQYF.

This chain joins TRBV19 and TRBJ2-7; maybe TRBD2 (6 bases). Trimming took off 8 bases at V and 0 bases at J, with 17 bases between the two ends. Germline values: CDR1 LNHDA, CDR2 SQIVND (reference sequence). The CDR3 runs to 15 residues. CDR3 protein: CASRWGGGSSYEQYF. CDR3 DNA sequence: TGTGCCAGTCGGTGGGGTGGAGGGAGCTCCTACGAGCAGTACTTC.

The J gene is TRBJ1-4, the V gene TRBV5-6, with a tentative D call TRBD1 (5 bases). Germline CDR1 and CDR2: SGHDT and YYEEEE. Trimming shortened V by 1 base and J by 4 bases, and 17 bases separated the two germline ends. The CDR3 spans 17 residues. The CDR3 reads CASSLKAGTPSNEKLFF. CDR3 coding DNA: TGTGCCAGCAGCTTGAAGGCCGGGACCCCTAGTAATGAAAAACTGTTTTTT. The complete variable domain, with remaining parts taken from reference TRBV5-6 and TRBJ1-4, reads DAGVTQSPTHLIKTRGQQVTLRCSPKSGHDTVSWYQQALGQGPQFIFQYYEEEERQRGNFPDRFSGHQFPNYSSELNVNALLLGDSALYLCASSLKAGTPSNEKLFFGSGTQLSVL.

This clone was counted a single time. The V call is TRBV19, the J call TRBJ1-3; D gene unclear. V was shortened by 3 bases and J by 0 bases, with 12 bases between the two germline ends. The CDR3 covers 16 residues. The germline V gene has CDR1 LNHDA and CDR2 SQIVND (reference sequence). The CDR3 DNA reads as TGTGCCAGTAGTATCCGGGGTGTCAGCTCTGGAAACACCATATATTTT. Its translation is CASSIRGVSSGNTIYF.

This clone was detected once. V gene TRBV9 combines with J gene TRBJ2-1; 7 bases are a match to TRBD2. J was trimmed by 5 bases and V by 10 bases; bases with no gene match: 18. The CDR3 spans 16 residues. CDR1 and CDR2 (germline): SGDLS, YYNGEE. CDR3 DNA: TGTGCCTCTACCCCCGGGCTAGCGGAGGGAAACAATGAGCAGTTCTTC. It specifies CASTPGLAEGNNEQFF.

A single count supports this clone. The chain employs TRBV20-1 and TRBJ2-7; D is ambiguous. Between the trimmed V and J ends, which lost 2 bases and 7 bases, there was a span of 9 bases. The CDR3 spans 11 residues. Looked up from germline, CDR1 is DFQATT and CDR2 is SNEGSKA (reference sequence). CDR3 in amino acids: CSARKLGEQYF. CDR3 nucleotide sequence: TGCAGTGCTAGAAAGCTAGGGGAGCAGTACTTC.

This chain uses TRBV29-1 with TRBJ2-7, with D perhaps matching TRBD2 (6 bases). The germline V and J ends were trimmed by 2 bases and 0 bases, with 11 bases remaining between them. In germline, CDR1 is SQVTM, CDR2 ANQGSEA. This CDR3 has 14 residues. Here the CDR3 reads CSVETGGSSYEQYF. The CDR3 DNA sequence: TGCAGCGTTGAAACTGGAGGGAGCTCCTACGAGCAGTACTTC.

V and J are TRBV27 and TRBJ1-2; D is possibly TRBD1 (6 bases). The CDR3 totals 13 residues. Germline V CDR1 and CDR2: MNHEY, SMNVEV (reference sequence). The V and J ends lost 3 bases and 4 bases respectively, with 9 bases between them. The CDR3 is CASSFDRIYGYTF. DNA for the CDR3: TGTGCCAGCAGTTTTGACAGGATCTATGGCTACACCTTC.

V usage is TRBV4-3 and J usage is TRBJ1-2, with D possibly matching TRBD1 (5 bases). V was cut by 0 bases and J by 3 bases, with 20 bases left in between. Germline V gene data show CDR1 as LGHNA and CDR2 as YSLEER. The CDR3 loop spans 18 amino acids. CDR3 amino acids: CASSQDHRGALSYYGYTF. The CDR3 DNA follows: TGCGCCAGCAGCCAAGATCATAGGGGAGCCCTATCGTACTATGGCTACACCTTC.